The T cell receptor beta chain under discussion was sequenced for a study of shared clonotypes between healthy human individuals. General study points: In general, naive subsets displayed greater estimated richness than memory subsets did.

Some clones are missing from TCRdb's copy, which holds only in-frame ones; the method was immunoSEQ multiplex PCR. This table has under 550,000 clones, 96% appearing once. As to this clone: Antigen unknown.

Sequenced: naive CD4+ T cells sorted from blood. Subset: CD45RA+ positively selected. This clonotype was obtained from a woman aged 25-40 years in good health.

The CDR3 DNA follows: TGTGCCAGCAGCCCTTCTACGGACCCCTACGAGCAGTACTTC. This sequence encodes CASSPSTDPYEQYF. V gene TRBV11-3 combines with J gene TRBJ2-7; D unclear. Germline CDR1 reads SGHNT; CDR2 reads YENEEA. Trimming shortened V by 5 bases and J by 2 bases, and 13 bases separated the two germline ends. The CDR3 runs 14 residues.